These 22 T cell receptor beta chains came from one sample sequenced in a study of shared clonotypes between healthy human individuals. Method: immunoSEQ multiplex PCR; TCRdb's copy keeps in-frame clones and lacks some. Of fewer than 1.8 million clones in the sample, roughly 98.5% were seen once. The sequenced sample consisted of naive CD4+ T cells sorted from blood. The sample's subset: CD45RA+ positively selected. The receptors originated from a man younger than 40 in good health.

This clone was seen once. The rearrangement uses TRBV6-6 and TRBJ2-3, with TRBD1 matching over 7 bases. After removal of 7 bases from V and 5 bases from J, the junction contained 6 bases not matched to a gene. In germline, CDR1 is MNHNY, CDR2 SVGAGI (reference sequence). The CDR3 is made up of 13 amino acids. The CDR3 DNA sequence: TGTGCCAGCACCGCAGGGGGTGAAGATACGCAGTATTTT. This sequence encodes CASTAGGEDTQYF.

The chain links TRBV15 to TRBJ2-7, with unresolved D. This CDR3 comprises 12 residues. V shed 5 bases and J shed 5 bases, with 10 bases lying between them. Germline V gene sequence: CDR1 LNHNV, CDR2 YYDKDF (reference sequence). CDR3 bases: TGTGCCACCAGCCCCCAGCCCCACGAGCAGTACTTC. Encoded protein: CATSPQPHEQYF.

This chain connects TRBV20-1 to TRBJ2-7; a possible D gene is TRBD2 (5 bases). The CDR3 totals 11 residues. V was shortened by 4 bases and J by 4 bases, with 8 bases between the two germline ends. From germline, CDR1 is DFQATT and CDR2 SNEGSKA (reference sequence). The CDR3 spells CSAITSYEQYF. The CDR3 nucleotides read TGCAGTGCTATCACTAGTTACGAGCAGTACTTC.

This rearrangement joins TRBV27 to TRBJ2-1; a possible D gene is TRBD1 (6 bases). V dropped 9 bases and J dropped 0 bases, with 18 bases sitting between them. The CDR3 runs to 16 residues. Germline loops: CDR1 MNHEY, CDR2 SMNVEV (reference sequence). The CDR3 DNA sequence: TGTGCCAGGAGTGAACAGGGAAGAACCTCCTACAATGAGCAGTTCTTC. Its protein is CARSEQGRTSYNEQFF.

This sequence joins TRBV5-6 and TRBJ1-1; D call uncertain. Trimming took off 4 bases at V and 8 bases at J, with 21 bases between the two ends. From germline, CDR1 is SGHDT and CDR2 YYEEEE. The CDR3 is 15 amino acids. CDR3 amino acids: CASSEYGGERQEAFF. The CDR3 DNA follows: TGTGCCAGCAGCGAATACGGTGGGGAGAGACAAGAAGCTTTCTTT.

This chain connects TRBV7-9 to TRBJ2-1, with D possibly being TRBD2 (7 bases). V shed 3 bases and J shed 7 bases, with 25 bases lying between them. Germline V gene data show CDR1 as SEHNR and CDR2 as FQNEAQ (reference sequence). This CDR3 is built from 18 residues. The CDR3 DNA sequence: TGTGCCAGCAGCTTCCCAAAGGGGGGGCAGACCTCTAGGAATGAGCAGTTCTTC. This codes for CASSFPKGGQTSRNEQFF.

J is TRBJ2-2 and V is TRBV9; no firm D call. Per germline, CDR1 SGDLS and CDR2 YYNGEE. The length of the CDR3 is 11 residues. Trimming cost V 7 bases and J 0 bases, with 1 base left between them. The CDR3 reads CASPNTGELFF. The CDR3 nucleotides read TGTGCCAGCCCGAACACCGGGGAGCTGTTTTTT.

The table lists this clone with a count of one. The V gene is TRBV12-5, the J gene TRBJ2-1; 8 bases are shared with TRBD1. Trimming cost V 0 bases and J 1 base; bases outside gene matches: 2. Looked up from germline, CDR1 is LGHNT and CDR2 is FRNRAP. This CDR3 has 16 residues. The CDR3 bases are TGTGCTAGTGGTTTGGTACAGGGGGAGTCCTACAATGAGCAGTTCTTC. This translates into CASGLVQGESYNEQFF.

This rearrangement joins TRBV5-4 to TRBJ2-7; D perhaps matches TRBD1 (6 bases). CDR1 and CDR2 (germline): SGHNT, YYREEE (reference sequence). CDR3 length: 14 amino acids. The V end lost 4 bases, the J end lost 2 bases, and 13 bases lay between the germline ends. CDR3 protein: CASSPRGGAYEQYF. CDR3 sequence (DNA): TGTGCCAGCAGCCCGAGAGGGGGTGCCTACGAGCAGTACTTC. The whole variable domain, remainder taken from reference TRBV5-4 and TRBJ2-7, is ETGVTQSPTHLIKTRGQQVTLRCSSQSGHNTVSWYQQALGQGPQFIFQYYREEENGRGNFPPRFSGLQFPNYSSELNVNALELDDSALYLCASSPRGGAYEQYFGPGTRLTVT.

This chain links TRBV28 with TRBJ1-5; D is unresolved. The germline CDR1 and CDR2 sequences are MDHEN and SYDVKM. The CDR3 covers 15 residues. Trimming left V 5 bases short and J 1 base short, with 12 bases between. The CDR3 nucleotides read TGTGCCAGCAGTCGGTATCCAGAGAGCAATCAGCCCCAGCATTTT. Its protein is CASSRYPESNQPQHF.

J is TRBJ1-5 and V is TRBV7-8; D call uncertain. Per germline, CDR1 SGHVS and CDR2 FQNEAQ. V was cut by 5 bases and J by 1 base, with 18 bases left in between. The length of the CDR3 is 17 residues. CDR3 protein: CASSPSAPVGSNQPQHF. The CDR3 region has the DNA TGTGCCAGCAGCCCATCTGCGCCCGTTGGAAGCAATCAGCCCCAGCATTTT.

This chain connects TRBV28 to TRBJ2-1, with TRBD2 matching over 11 bases. Trimming took 1 base from V and 6 from J; bases not matched to a gene: 8. CDR1 is MDHEN and CDR2 is SYDVKM in the germline V gene. CDR3 length: 17 residues. The CDR3, as DNA: TGTGCCAGCAGTTTATTTTCAGGACTAGCGGGTTCCAATGAGCAGTTCTTC. Translation: CASSLFSGLAGSNEQFF.

This rearrangement joins TRBV5-1 to TRBJ1-2; 7 bases are shared with TRBD1. Germline V gene lookup returns CDR1 SGHRS and CDR2 YFSETQ. This CDR3 contains 15 residues. The V and J ends lost 5 bases and 0 bases, in that order; junction bases with no gene match: 7. The CDR3 DNA follows: TGCGCCAGCAGACACGCAGGGGGTGCTAACTATGGCTACACCTTC. Translation gives CASRHAGGANYGYTF.

The chain combines TRBV6-5 with TRBJ1-4; D is ambiguous. The CDR3 sequence is 15 residues long. V lost 6 bases to trimming and J lost 7 bases, with 18 bases between them. Germline lookup yields CDR1 MNHEY and CDR2 SVGAGI. The CDR3 protein is CASSRVGGRPEKLFF. As DNA, the CDR3 is TGTGCCAGCAGCCGCGTCGGAGGGCGACCTGAAAAACTGTTTTTT.

This sequence joins TRBV2 and TRBJ2-2; 8 bases agree with TRBD1. In germline, CDR1 is SNHLY, CDR2 FYNNEI. This CDR3 is 13 amino acids long. V shed 6 bases and J 5 bases; nucleotides not matched to a gene: 2. CDR3 sequence (DNA): TGTGCCAGCAGACGGACAGGGACCGGGGAGCTGTTTTTT. Translated, it gives CASRRTGTGELFF. Using reference TRBV2 and TRBJ2-2 for the parts outside the CDR3, the full variable domain is EPEVTQTPSHQVTQMGQEVILRCVPISNHLYFYWYRQILGQKVEFLVSFYNNEISEKSEIFDDQFSVERPDGSNFTLKIRSTKLEDSAMYFCASRRTGTGELFFGEGSRLTVL.

The chain links TRBV7-2 to TRBJ2-2; 9 positions match TRBD2. V trimming: 0 bases; J trimming: 2 bases; junction bases outside the gene matches: 1. Per germline, CDR1 SGHTA and CDR2 FQGNSA. CDR3 length equals 16 residues. The CDR3 nucleotides read TGTGCCAGCAGCTTAGCTAGCGGGAGAAACACCGGGGAGCTGTTTTTT. Its translation is CASSLASGRNTGELFF.

This chain links TRBV5-4 with TRBJ2-1; 9 bases align to TRBD2. This CDR3 spans 17 amino acids. The germline CDR1 and CDR2 sequences are SGHNT and YYREEE (reference sequence). Trimming at V came to 1 base and at J to 6 bases, leaving 11 bases not matched to a gene. The CDR3 DNA reads TGTGCCAGCAGCTTGAGGGGGCGGGAGGGCCTTCGCAATGAGCAGTTCTTC. This encodes CASSLRGREGLRNEQFF.

The V and J genes are TRBV5-1 and TRBJ2-3; 11 bases line up with TRBD2. The germline V gene has CDR1 SGHRS and CDR2 YFSETQ. This CDR3 has 18 residues. J was trimmed by 6 bases and V by 7 bases; bases with no gene match: 19. The CDR3 reads CASSLGTSGKVAGDTQYF. CDR3 coding DNA: TGCGCCAGCTCCTTGGGGACTAGCGGCAAAGTAGCTGGGGATACGCAGTATTTT.

This clone occurred once. Other DNA sequences in the same sample also yield this CDR3. The V and J genes are TRBV28 and TRBJ2-3; D gene ambiguous. V lost 4 bases, J lost 0 bases, and 11 bases lay in between. Germline lookup yields CDR1 MDHEN and CDR2 SYDVKM. The length of the CDR3 is 15 residues. CDR3 loop: CASSSPGTSTDTQYF. The CDR3 DNA reads TGTGCCAGCAGTTCGCCGGGTACGAGCACAGATACGCAGTATTTT.

V is TRBV29-1 and J is TRBJ2-1; TRBD1 aligns across 7 bases. CDR3 size: 14 residues. Germline-derived CDR1 and CDR2 are SQVTM and ANQGSEA. Losses at the gene ends were 6 bases for V and 10 bases for J; bases not matched to a gene: 15. The CDR3 reads CSVAGTASPSEQFF. The DNA of the CDR3 is TGCAGCGTAGCCGGGACAGCTTCCCCCAGCGAGCAGTTCTTC.

This rearrangement joins TRBV11-3 to TRBJ2-7; D is unclear. V shed 6 bases and J shed 7 bases, with 16 bases lying between them. This CDR3 is 13 amino acids long. CDR1 and CDR2 (germline): SGHNT, YENEEA. The CDR3 here is CASSQQWNTEQYF. The CDR3 bases are TGTGCCAGCAGTCAACAATGGAACACGGAGCAGTACTTC.

The V and J genes are TRBV11-2 and TRBJ2-5; 10 bases agree with TRBD1. V shed 1 base and J 5 bases; nucleotides not matched to a gene: 7. The germline V gene has CDR1 SGHAT and CDR2 FQNNGV. CDR3 size: 16 residues. In DNA form, the CDR3 reads TGTGCCAGCAGCTTAGGGGACAGGGGCAGGGTTGAGACCCAGTACTTC. Its translation is CASSLGDRGRVETQYF. Looking up the rest from reference TRBV11-2 and TRBJ2-5 gives the full variable domain: EAGVAQSPRYKIIEKRQSVAFWCNPISGHATLYWYQQILGQGPKLLIQFQNNGVVDDSQLPKDRFSAERLKGVDSTLKIQPAKLEDSAVYLCASSLGDRGRVETQYFGPGTRLLVL.